This TCR beta chain was observed in a study of OX40 agonist ivuxolimab in advanced cancers. The wider study: Given to patients was ivuxolimab, an agonistic anti-OX40 (CD134) antibody. Every 2 weeks, patients got intravenous ivuxolimab at one of six dose levels (0.01-10 mg/kg). One hepatocellular carcinoma and a couple of cutaneous melanoma patients partially responded.

The CDR3 runs 13 residues. The V and J ends lost 7 bases and 0 bases respectively, with 11 bases between them. Germline CDR1 and CDR2: SGHNT and YYREEE (reference sequence). About this clone: Its antigen is not known.

Study-wide results and limits: Relative to CD4+, CD8+ T cells held more expanded clones on average.

Clones were sequenced by immunoSEQ multiplex PCR, and TCRdb holds only the in-frame ones, with some missing. Altogether about 48,000 clones are present, around 84% being singletons, with the ten largest covering roughly 9.9%. The chain uses TRBV5-4 and TRBJ2-7; the D call may be TRBD1 or TRBD2 (5 bases each). The material sequenced was CD4+ or CD8+ T cells sorted from blood, taken in a trial of the OX40 agonist ivuxolimab. This receptor was taken from an adult with an advanced solid tumor such as melanoma, head and neck, liver or kidney cancer. CDR3 nucleotides: TGTGCCAGCGGATTCGGGGCCTCCTACGAGCAGTACTTC. Protein sequence: CASGFGASYEQYF.